A single sample is the source of the 27 T cell receptor beta chains below, sequenced in a study of identifying expanded T cells in peripheral blood. The assay was immunoSEQ multiplex PCR, and TCRdb's table has in-frame clones only and misses some. The data show under 85,000 clones, 65% to 85% seen once. Sequencing was done on a sample of blood. These receptors all come from a person aged 18 to 70 in good health.

The chain employs TRBV14 and TRBJ1-1; possible D gene TRBD1, 6 bases. With 1 base removed from V and 6 bases from J, the gap between germline ends came to 24 bases. The CDR3 is 18 amino acids. The germline gives CDR1 SGHDN, CDR2 FVKESK. The chain's CDR3 is CASSQVPGARTFRPEAFF. DNA of the CDR3: TGTGCCAGCAGCCAAGTCCCGGGGGCGCGGACTTTTCGTCCTGAAGCTTTCTTT.

This rearrangement joins TRBV21-1 to TRBJ2-7; the table gives TRBD1 as D, unverified against the DNA. TRBV21-1 is a recognized pseudogene. The CDR3 extends over 14 amino acids. The chain's CDR3 is CASDTGSSSYEQYF. Written as DNA, the CDR3 is TGTGCCAGCGATACAGGGTCAAGCTCCTACGAGCAGTACTTC.

The genes are TRBV9 and TRBJ1-1; 8 nucleotides agree with TRBD1. From germline, CDR1 is SGDLS and CDR2 YYNGEE. The junction had 5 bases not matched to a gene; V was cut back by 3 bases and J by 1 base. This CDR3 contains 15 residues. The CDR3 DNA reads TGTGCCAGCAGCGGGCGACAGGGGTCGAACACTGAAGCTTTCTTT. Its protein product is CASSGRQGSNTEAFF.

V and J are TRBV7-8 and TRBJ1-1; D gene ambiguous. This CDR3 comprises 12 residues. Trimming shortened V by 5 bases and J by 0 bases, and 4 bases separated the two germline ends. From germline, CDR1 is SGHVS and CDR2 FQNEAQ. CDR3 DNA sequence: TGTGCCAGCAGCAAAATGAACACTGAAGCTTTCTTT. As protein: CASSKMNTEAFF.

The chain recombines TRBV6-1 with TRBJ1-1; D unresolved. The CDR3 sequence is 13 residues long. Per germline, CDR1 MNHNS and CDR2 SASEGT. V lost 6 bases to trimming and J lost 2 bases, with 10 bases between them. DNA for the CDR3: TGTGCCAGCAGCATATTAATCAACACTGAAGCTTTCTTT. This gives the protein CASSILINTEAFF.

The chain links TRBV6-6 to TRBJ2-6; no clear D gene. Germline V lookup: CDR1 MNHNY, CDR2 SVGAGI (reference sequence). CDR3 size: 14 residues. V lost 5 bases to trimming and J lost 0 bases, with 5 bases between them. CDR3 nucleotide sequence: TGTGCCAGCAGTGCTAACTCTGGGGCCAACGTCCTGACTTTC. It specifies CASSANSGANVLTF.

This clone was seen more than once but under ten times. V usage is TRBV28 and J usage is TRBJ2-2; TRBD2 agrees at 11 bases. Germline CDR1 is MDHEN and CDR2 is SYDVKM. V was clipped by 3 bases and J by 6 bases; unmatched bases: 9. The CDR3 covers 17 residues. In DNA, the CDR3 is TGTGCCAGCAGTTTGCTAGCGGGAGGCCGGTGGGCCGGGGAGCTGTTTTTT. Translation gives CASSLLAGGRWAGELFF.

A note on this clone: Mismatch with germline at one junction end may stem from a read error. The CDR3 region has the DNA TGTGCTAGCAGCTTAGGGCAGGAGTTTTCTGGAAACACCATATATTTT. Its protein is CASSLGQEFSGNTIYF. V gene TRBV7-7 combines with J gene TRBJ1-3; D gene unclear. The germline V gene encodes CDR1 SSHAT and CDR2 FNYEAQ (reference sequence). This CDR3 comprises 16 residues.

This chain joins TRBV7-9 and TRBJ2-5; unclear D gene. Germline V gives CDR1 SEHNR, CDR2 FQNEAQ (reference sequence). Trimming removed 9 bases from V and 9 bases from J, with 20 bases in between. The CDR3 consists of 13 residues. CDR3 nucleotide sequence: TGTGCCAGTGACCGGGCCACCGGATGGGCCCAGTACTTC. Residues: CASDRATGWAQYF.

This chain connects TRBV5-1 to TRBJ2-1; 10 bases agree with TRBD2. The CDR3 consists of 18 residues. The germline V gene has CDR1 SGHRS and CDR2 YFSETQ. V was clipped by 4 bases and J by 6 bases; unmatched bases: 16. DNA for the CDR3: TGCGCCAGCAGCCCGGTTTGGTCCACTAGCGGGGAATTCAATGAGCAGTTCTTC. Translated, it gives CASSPVWSTSGEFNEQFF.

CDR3 amino acids: CASSVRDRNEKLFF. For the CDR3, the DNA is TGTGCCAGCAGCGTAAGGGACCGTAATGAAAAACTGTTTTTT. The rearrangement uses TRBV9 and TRBJ1-4; D is perhaps TRBD1 (5 bases). With 1 base removed from V and 4 bases from J, the gap between germline ends came to 8 bases. The length of the CDR3 is 14 residues. Germline V lookup: CDR1 SGDLS, CDR2 YYNGEE.

The chain combines TRBV7-6 with TRBJ1-6, with D uncertain. With 3 bases removed from V and 8 bases from J, the gap between germline ends came to 8 bases. The germline V gene has CDR1 SGHVS and CDR2 FNYEAQ. The CDR3 runs to 13 residues. CDR3 bases: TGTGCCAGCAGCTTTAGCGGGGATTCACCCCTCCACTTT. As protein: CASSFSGDSPLHF.

The V gene is TRBV7-9, the J gene TRBJ1-1, with D hard to call. Trimming removed 0 bases at V and 1 base at J, with 12 bases between. This CDR3 is 16 amino acids long. Germline V gives CDR1 SEHNR, CDR2 FQNEAQ (reference sequence). DNA of the CDR3: TGTGCCAGCAGCTTAGCGCTAGCTAGGGAGAACACTGAAGCTTTCTTT. Its protein is CASSLALARENTEAFF.

The chain uses TRBV4-2 and TRBJ1-3, with TRBD1 matching over 7 bases. The CDR3 is made up of 15 amino acids. Trimming took 1 base from V and 0 from J; bases not matched to a gene: 0. The germline V gene encodes CDR1 LGHNA and CDR2 YNFKEQ. The CDR3 DNA reads as TGTGCCAGCAGCCAAGGGACAGGCTCTGGAAACACCATATATTTT. Its translation: CASSQGTGSGNTIYF.

This clone appeared a few times. The rearrangement joins TRBV30 to TRBJ1-1, with a tentative D call TRBD1 (6 bases). Germline CDR1 is GTSNPN and CDR2 is SVGIG (reference sequence). V shed 0 bases and J shed 10 bases, with 24 bases lying between them. The CDR3 totals 16 residues. CDR3 nucleotides: TGTGCCTGGAGTGTCCCCCGGACTGGACAGAATTGGCTAGCTTTCTTT. Its protein is CAWSVPRTGQNWLAFF.

V gene TRBV25-1 combines with J gene TRBJ2-2; the D gene is possibly TRBD1 (5 bases). The CDR3 sequence is 15 residues long. Trimming took off 4 bases at V and 6 bases at J, with 15 bases between the two ends. The germline V gene encodes CDR1 MGHDK and CDR2 SYGVNS. The CDR3 is CASSVGYGAPGELFF. The CDR3 DNA is TGTGCCAGCAGTGTTGGGTATGGGGCACCCGGGGAGCTGTTTTTT.

This chain uses TRBV6-5 with TRBJ2-5, with TRBD2 matching 10 bases. Germline loops: CDR1 MNHEY, CDR2 SVGAGI. With 7 bases clipped from V and 1 base from J, the junction kept 6 bases outside the gene matches. CDR3 length: 15 residues. This CDR3 reads CASTQAGGPQETQYF. The CDR3 nucleotides are TGTGCCAGCACCCAAGCGGGAGGGCCCCAAGAGACCCAGTACTTC.

The CDR3 sequence is CASSPAAGTYNEQFF. In nucleotides, the CDR3 is TGTGCCAGCTCACCAGCAGCGGGCACCTACAATGAGCAGTTCTTC. The chain is built from TRBV18 and TRBJ2-1; TRBD2 might be the D (6 bases). There are 15 residues in the CDR3. Germline V gene lookup returns CDR1 KGHSH and CDR2 LQKENI. V lost 2 bases to trimming and J lost 2 bases, with 10 bases between them.

J is TRBJ1-2 and V is TRBV7-9, with 8 bases fitting TRBD1. CDR1 and CDR2 from the germline V gene are SEHNR and FQNEAQ (reference sequence). The CDR3 consists of 15 residues. Unmatched junction bases numbered 7, after V lost 3 bases and J lost 4 bases. The CDR3 region has the DNA TGTGCCAGCAGCTTTGGTACAGGGGGGACCTATGGCTACACCTTC. Its translation: CASSFGTGGTYGYTF.

The chain is built from TRBV9 and TRBJ2-7; possibly TRBD2 for D (6 bases). This CDR3 comprises 14 residues. V lost 3 bases, J lost 0 bases, and 10 bases lay in between. The germline gives CDR1 SGDLS, CDR2 YYNGEE. The CDR3 protein is CASSEAGPSYEQYF. CDR3 in DNA: TGTGCCAGCAGCGAGGCGGGGCCCTCCTACGAGCAGTACTTC. The complete variable domain, with remaining parts taken from reference TRBV9 and TRBJ2-7, reads DSGVTQTPKHLITATGQRVTLRCSPRSGDLSVYWYQQSLDQGLQFLIQYYNGEERAKGNILERFSAQQFPDLHSELNLSSLELGDSALYFCASSEAGPSYEQYFGPGTRLTVT.

The chain recombines TRBV7-2 with TRBJ2-7, with a possible D match to TRBD1 (5 bases). The CDR3 loop spans 14 amino acids. Germline values: CDR1 SGHTA, CDR2 FQGNSA. V was pared by 4 bases and J by 6 bases, with 16 bases between. The CDR3 region is CASSYDSRYGEQYF. As DNA, the CDR3 is TGTGCCAGCAGCTATGACAGTAGGTACGGCGAGCAGTACTTC. Based on the CDR3 plus reference TRBV7-2 and TRBJ2-7, the full variable domain is GAGVSQSPSNKVTEKGKDVELRCDPISGHTALYWYRQSLGQGLEFLIYFQGNSAPDKSGLPSDRFSAERTGGSVSTLTIQRTQQEDSAVYLCASSYDSRYGEQYFGPGTRLTVT.

V gene TRBV11-2 combines with J gene TRBJ2-3; possibly TRBD2 for D (5 bases). This CDR3 is 14 amino acids long. Trimming left V 5 bases short and J 0 bases short, with 9 bases between. Germline assignment: CDR1 SGHAT and CDR2 FQNNGV. For the CDR3, the DNA is TGTGCCAGCAGCCGACTATTTAGCACAGATACGCAGTATTTT. Translation: CASSRLFSTDTQYF. The full variable domain, its missing parts supplied by reference TRBV11-2 and TRBJ2-3, is EAGVAQSPRYKIIEKRQSVAFWCNPISGHATLYWYQQILGQGPKLLIQFQNNGVVDDSQLPKDRFSAERLKGVDSTLKIQPAKLEDSAVYLCASSRLFSTDTQYFGPGTRLTVL.

This clone was observed a single time. This chain uses TRBV11-2 with TRBJ2-2; perhaps TRBD1 as D (6 bases). This CDR3 has 15 residues. V was cut by 0 bases and J by 6 bases, with 11 bases left in between. In germline, CDR1 is SGHAT, CDR2 FQNNGV. Here the CDR3 reads CASSLEGAFAGELFF. DNA of the CDR3: TGTGCCAGCAGCTTAGAGGGGGCGTTTGCCGGGGAGCTGTTTTTT.

V is TRBV6-5 and J is TRBJ1-2; 7 bases map to TRBD1. The junction had 11 bases not matched to a gene; V was cut back by 5 bases and J by 5 bases. CDR3 length equals 15 residues. Germline values: CDR1 MNHEY, CDR2 SVGAGI. In DNA form, the CDR3 reads TGTGCCAGCAGTAGGGACAGCTCCGGGGCGTATGGCTACACCTTC. Encoded protein: CASSRDSSGAYGYTF.

This chain links TRBV4-2 with TRBJ2-3, with D unclear. The CDR3 consists of 16 residues. Between the trimmed V and J ends, which lost 0 bases and 2 bases, there was a span of 12 bases. Germline CDR1 and CDR2: LGHNA and YNFKEQ. CDR3 sequence (DNA): TGTGCCAGCAGCCAAGAATGGTGGGTTGCCACAGATACGCAGTATTTT. Translating it yields CASSQEWWVATDTQYF.

The rearrangement uses TRBV4-3 and TRBJ2-7; D is unresolved. Per germline, CDR1 LGHNA and CDR2 YSLEER. The germline V and J ends were trimmed by 2 bases and 2 bases, with 10 bases remaining between them. The CDR3 totals 14 residues. The CDR3, as DNA: TGCGCCAGCAGCCAACCGACGGAGACCTACGAGCAGTACTTC. It specifies CASSQPTETYEQYF.

This chain joins TRBV27 and TRBJ2-7; 13 bases line up with TRBD2. Germline V gene sequence: CDR1 MNHEY, CDR2 SMNVEV (reference sequence). The CDR3 is made up of 14 amino acids. The trim removed 7 bases at V and 7 bases at J, leaving 7 bases unmatched. CDR3 region: CASNGLAGAGEQYF. CDR3 nucleotide sequence: TGTGCCAGCAACGGACTAGCGGGAGCGGGGGAGCAGTACTTC.